These T cell receptor beta chains were read from a single sample in a study of T-cell memory formation after mild COVID-19. TCRdb reprocessed the 5' RACE reads via MiXCR and lists one record per CDR3 protein. This sample has over 500,000 distinct CDR3 sequences, with around a sixth found just once. Sequencing input: PBMCs or a T cell subset sorted from them (not recorded which). These receptors were taken from an adult woman who had mild COVID-19 (a few samples of this study predate the infection). Cell type and time point are not known. The conserved cysteine and the conserved F or W are not part of the CDR3 here. The order of the fields is V gene, CDR3 protein.

v_call: TRBV2
cdr3_aa: AIPRGRTGDSNQPQH

v_call: TRBV7-9
cdr3_aa: ASSLPSLAGKQY

v_call: TRBV9
cdr3_aa: ASSPGGALIGELF

v_call: TRBV24-1
cdr3_aa: ATSAHGTFEAF

v_call: TRBV24-1
cdr3_aa: ATSDGQRYTGELF

v_call: TRBV11-3
cdr3_aa: ASSLEGASGTQETQY

v_call: TRBV12-3/TRBV12-4
cdr3_aa: ASSFRRETQY

v_call: TRBV7-2
cdr3_aa: ASSPTYGSNQPQH

v_call: TRBV5-1
cdr3_aa: ASSLGLDLEETQY

v_call: TRBV12-3/TRBV12-4
cdr3_aa: ASSLTHAAGELF

v_call: TRBV11-2
cdr3_aa: ASSLDRADGIEQF

v_call: TRBV12-5
cdr3_aa: ASGFQQGLNTEAF

v_call: TRBV12-3/TRBV12-4
cdr3_aa: ASTRAGHTDTQY

v_call: TRBV4-3
cdr3_aa: ASSQTSGRRLKTGELF

v_call: TRBV24-1
cdr3_aa: ATSAASLETQY

v_call: TRBV7-9
cdr3_aa: ASSAPLAASSYEQY

v_call: TRBV30
cdr3_aa: AWRDLKEQY

v_call: TRBV20-1
cdr3_aa: SAPRERVGGELF

v_call: TRBV30
cdr3_aa: AWSDGPGPPLYEQY

v_call: TRBV25-1
cdr3_aa: ASSFTNIQY

v_call: TRBV2
cdr3_aa: ASNLGQGPNYGYT

v_call: TRBV4-2
cdr3_aa: ASSQDFSGTPYEQY

v_call: TRBV7-2
cdr3_aa: ASSHRDRGGEQY

v_call: TRBV7-2
cdr3_aa: ASSQRAGGYEQY

v_call: TRBV20-1
cdr3_aa: SAPVGGLRIEQF

v_call: TRBV5-6
cdr3_aa: ASTKDRAGGYT

v_call: TRBV12-3/TRBV12-4
cdr3_aa: ASSRTSSYNEQF

v_call: TRBV3-1
cdr3_aa: ASSQGGIMNTEAF

v_call: TRBV4-3
cdr3_aa: ASSPARELRAQETQY

v_call: TRBV9
cdr3_aa: ASSKGTGQAGNTIY

v_call: TRBV11-2
cdr3_aa: ASRTPRDRNSPLH

v_call: TRBV19
cdr3_aa: ASSMLGYQETQY

v_call: TRBV5-1
cdr3_aa: ASSLLGDSGNTIY

v_call: TRBV29-1
cdr3_aa: SAWGGENTEAF

v_call: TRBV6-2/TRBV6-3
cdr3_aa: ASSYSKPGRTTDTQY

v_call: TRBV20-1
cdr3_aa: SARGGLAGSQETQY

v_call: TRBV18
cdr3_aa: ASSPPIVETQY

v_call: TRBV5-4
cdr3_aa: ASSFVGQMLSYEQY

v_call: TRBV2
cdr3_aa: ASILYSGVKETQY

v_call: TRBV12-3/TRBV12-4
cdr3_aa: ASSLVSLEGKPYNEQF

v_call: TRBV7-9
cdr3_aa: ASSALGLDNEQF